This passage covers 10 T cell receptor beta chains from one sample sequenced in a study of response to subunit inactivated influenza vaccine. TCRdb re-called the RT-PCR reads through MiXCR, storing one row per CDR3 protein. The sample has a few hundred thousand distinct CDR3 sequences, around 13% seen once. The sequenced sample was PBMCs from blood, obtained about 12 days after vaccination. All receptors derive from a man aged 45 to 65 who received an inactivated influenza vaccine.

In its sample, this clonotype was seen a few times. This chain links TRBV14 with TRBJ1-1; D gene unclear. The CDR3 is 16 residues long. Trimming removed 0 bases at V and 2 bases at J, with 13 bases between. The germline V gene has CDR1 SGHDN and CDR2 FVKESK. The CDR3 reads CASSQDHGRINTEAFF. CDR3 nucleotide sequence: TGTGCCAGCAGCCAAGATCACGGCCGGATCAACACTGAAGCTTTCTTT.

DNA for the CDR3: TGCGCCAGCAGCTCGGGCAGGGGGCTAGCGGGCCTTAGCCCCTTGCACAATGAGCAGTTCTTC. This sequence encodes CASSSGRGLAGLSPLHNEQFF. The J gene is TRBJ2-1, the V gene TRBV5-1; D may be TRBD1 or TRBD2 (8 bases each). The germline CDR1 and CDR2 sequences are SGHRS and YFSETQ. The CDR3 is 21 amino acids. V lost 3 bases and J lost 5, with 33 bases in between.

This clonotype was detected a few times. This chain uses TRBV27 with TRBJ1-3; TRBD1 is a possible D gene (6 bases). Trimming stripped 2 bases from V and 2 bases from J, with 10 bases between. Germline CDR1 and CDR2: MNHEY and SMNVEV (reference sequence). This CDR3 comprises 15 residues. CDR3 loop: CASSLQGQTGNTIYF. CDR3 coding DNA: TGTGCCAGCAGTTTACAGGGACAAACTGGAAACACCATATATTTT.

The chain recombines TRBV4-1 with TRBJ2-2; 7 bases line up with TRBD2. Germline-derived CDR1 and CDR2 are MGHRA and YSYEKL. The CDR3 loop spans 17 amino acids. The V and J ends lost 0 bases and 7 bases, in that order; junction bases with no gene match: 11. CDR3 loop: CASSQDPRLASSGELFF. CDR3 sequence (DNA): TGCGCCAGCAGCCAAGATCCGAGACTAGCCAGCAGCGGGGAGCTGTTTTTT.

The table lists this clonotype with a few counts. V and J are TRBV6-1 and TRBJ2-6; D possibly corresponds to TRBD2 (5 bases). This CDR3 is 15 amino acids long. Germline V gives CDR1 MNHNS, CDR2 SASEGT. V dropped 7 bases and J dropped 2 bases, with 12 bases sitting between them. CDR3 protein: CASNPSRAGANVLTF. The CDR3 nucleotides are TGTGCCAGCAACCCTTCGCGGGCTGGGGCCAACGTCCTGACTTTC.

A few counts support this clonotype. The rearrangement links TRBV27 to TRBJ2-7; D possibly matches TRBD1 or TRBD2 (5 bases each). This CDR3 region has 16 residues. The V gene's germline CDR1 is MNHEY and CDR2 SMNVEV (reference sequence). The V end was cut by 5 bases, the J end by 3 bases, with 20 bases between. CDR3 loop: CASSRRPGQRSYEQYF. For the CDR3, the DNA is TGTGCCAGCAGTCGACGACCGGGGCAGCGGAGCTACGAGCAGTACTTC.

This clonotype was seen more than once but under ten times. This sequence joins TRBV6-5 and TRBJ2-3, with 7 bases matching TRBD2. Trimming took 2 bases from V and 1 from J; bases not matched to a gene: 3. Germline CDR1 and CDR2: MNHEY and SVGAGI. The CDR3 loop spans 15 amino acids. Written as DNA, the CDR3 is TGTGCCAGCAGTTACGGGACTATCGGCACAGATACGCAGTATTTT. It is translated as CASSYGTIGTDTQYF.

In this sample, this clonotype turned up a few times. V usage is TRBV5-1 and J usage is TRBJ1-1, with D hard to call. CDR1 SGHRS and CDR2 YFSETQ come from the germline V gene. The V end lost 0 bases, the J end lost 0 bases, and 15 bases lay between the germline ends. The CDR3 sequence is 17 residues long. The CDR3 reads CASSLAPPSQMNTEAFF. In DNA, the CDR3 is TGCGCCAGCAGCTTGGCCCCACCGTCACAAATGAACACTGAAGCTTTCTTT.

The V call is TRBV24-1, the J call TRBJ1-1; TRBD1 matches 8 bases. The CDR3 has 14 amino acids. The germline V gene has CDR1 KGHDR and CDR2 SFDVKD. Losses at the gene ends were 10 bases for V and 2 bases for J; bases not matched to a gene: 8. CDR3: CATITGGQNTEAFF. The CDR3 DNA follows: TGTGCCACTATAACAGGGGGACAAAACACTGAAGCTTTCTTT.

The V and J genes are TRBV5-1 and TRBJ2-3; D is unclear. Trimming left V 0 bases short and J 0 bases short, with 11 bases between. This CDR3 contains 16 residues. In germline, CDR1 is SGHRS, CDR2 YFSETQ. The CDR3 protein is CASSLEFRLSTDTQYF. In DNA, the CDR3 is TGCGCCAGCAGCTTGGAGTTCCGTCTTAGCACAGATACGCAGTATTTT.